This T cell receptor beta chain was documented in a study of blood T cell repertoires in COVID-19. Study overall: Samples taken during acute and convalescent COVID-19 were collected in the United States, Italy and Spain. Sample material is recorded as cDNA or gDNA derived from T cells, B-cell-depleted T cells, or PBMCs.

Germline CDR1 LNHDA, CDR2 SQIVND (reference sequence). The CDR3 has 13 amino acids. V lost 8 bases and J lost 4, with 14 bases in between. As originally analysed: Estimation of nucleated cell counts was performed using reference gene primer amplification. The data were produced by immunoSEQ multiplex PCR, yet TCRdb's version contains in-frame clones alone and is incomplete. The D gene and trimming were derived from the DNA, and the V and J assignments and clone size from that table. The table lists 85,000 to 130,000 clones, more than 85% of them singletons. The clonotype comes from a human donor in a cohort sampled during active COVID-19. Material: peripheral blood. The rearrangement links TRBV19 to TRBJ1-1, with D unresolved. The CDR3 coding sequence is TGTGCCAGTTCAGTATCGTTCAGCACTGAAGCTTTCTTT. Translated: CASSVSFSTEAFF. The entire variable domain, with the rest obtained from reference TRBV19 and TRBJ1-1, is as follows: DGGITQSPKYLFRKEGQNVTLSCEQNLNHDAMYWYRQDPGQGLRLIYYSQIVNDFQKGDIAEGYSVSREKKESFPLTVTSAQKNPTAFYLCASSVSFSTEAFFGQGTRLTVV.